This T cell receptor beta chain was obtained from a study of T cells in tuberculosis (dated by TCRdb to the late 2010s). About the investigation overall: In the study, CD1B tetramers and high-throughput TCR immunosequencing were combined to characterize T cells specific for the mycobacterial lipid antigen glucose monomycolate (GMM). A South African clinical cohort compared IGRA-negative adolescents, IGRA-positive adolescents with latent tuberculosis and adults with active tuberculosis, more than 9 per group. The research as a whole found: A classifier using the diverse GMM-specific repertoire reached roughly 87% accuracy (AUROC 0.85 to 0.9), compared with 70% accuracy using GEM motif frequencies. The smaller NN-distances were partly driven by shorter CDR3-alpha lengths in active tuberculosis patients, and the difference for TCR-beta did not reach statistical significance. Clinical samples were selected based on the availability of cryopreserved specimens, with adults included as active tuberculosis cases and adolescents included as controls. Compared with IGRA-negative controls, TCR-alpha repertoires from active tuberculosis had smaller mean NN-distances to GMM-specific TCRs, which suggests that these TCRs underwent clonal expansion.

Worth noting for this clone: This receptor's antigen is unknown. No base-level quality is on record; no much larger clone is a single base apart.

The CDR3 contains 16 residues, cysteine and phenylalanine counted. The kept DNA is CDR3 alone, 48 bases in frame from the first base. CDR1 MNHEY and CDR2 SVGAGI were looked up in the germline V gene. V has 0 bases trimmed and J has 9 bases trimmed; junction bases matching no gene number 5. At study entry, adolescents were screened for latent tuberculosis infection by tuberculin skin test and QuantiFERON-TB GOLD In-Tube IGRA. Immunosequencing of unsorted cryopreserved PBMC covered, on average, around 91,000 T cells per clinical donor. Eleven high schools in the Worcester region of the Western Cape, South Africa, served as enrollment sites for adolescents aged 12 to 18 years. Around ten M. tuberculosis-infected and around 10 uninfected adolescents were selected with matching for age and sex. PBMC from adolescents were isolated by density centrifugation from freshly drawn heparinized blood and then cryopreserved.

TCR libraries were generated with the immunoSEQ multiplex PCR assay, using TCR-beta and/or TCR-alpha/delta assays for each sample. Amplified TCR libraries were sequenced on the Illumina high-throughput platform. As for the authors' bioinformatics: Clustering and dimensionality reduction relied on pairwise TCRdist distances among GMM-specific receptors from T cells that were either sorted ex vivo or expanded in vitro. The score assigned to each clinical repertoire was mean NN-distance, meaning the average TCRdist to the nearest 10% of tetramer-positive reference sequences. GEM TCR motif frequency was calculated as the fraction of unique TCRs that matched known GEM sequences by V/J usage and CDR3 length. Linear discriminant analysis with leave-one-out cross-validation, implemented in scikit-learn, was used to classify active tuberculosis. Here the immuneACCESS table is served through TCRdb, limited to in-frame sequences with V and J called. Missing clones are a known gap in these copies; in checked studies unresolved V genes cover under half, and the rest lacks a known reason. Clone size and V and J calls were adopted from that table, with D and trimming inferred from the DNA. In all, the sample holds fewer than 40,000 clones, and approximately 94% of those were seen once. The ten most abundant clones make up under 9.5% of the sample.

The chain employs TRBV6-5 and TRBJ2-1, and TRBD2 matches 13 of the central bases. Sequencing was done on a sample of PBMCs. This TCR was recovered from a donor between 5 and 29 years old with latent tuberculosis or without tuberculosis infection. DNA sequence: TGTGCCAGCAGTTACTCCGGGACTAGCGGGACTGGTGAGCAGTTCTTC. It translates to CASSYSGTSGTGEQFF.